This T cell receptor beta chain was observed in a study of early T cells in non-severe SARS-CoV-2 infection. About the research overall: Sequencing was performed on bulk RNA from unsorted whole blood, leaving chains unpaired. General study findings and limits: There was a bias toward anti-spike CD8 responses in VDJdb matching, which missed private and CD4 specificities.

The CDR3 spans 15 residues. Deletions cut 5 bases from V and 9 bases from J, with 20 bases between. As regards this clonotype: Antigen specificity is unknown.

Tagging with unique molecular identifiers was applied to individual cDNA molecules. Via MiXCR, TCRdb re-called the 5' RACE reads, giving one row per CDR3 protein. The profile shows about 60,000 distinct CDR3 sequences, 9.5% to 15% of them singletons. The chain joins TRBV12-3 or TRBV12-4 to TRBJ2-4; D may be TRBD1 (6 bases). Sample: whole blood. The sequence was collected from an adult who was a healthcare worker with PCR-confirmed SARS-CoV-2 infection or an uninfected control (not recorded which). For the CDR3, the DNA is TGTGCCAGCAGTCCCTCGGACAGTCTCCGGGCCATTCAGTACTTC. As protein: CASSPSDSLRAIQYF.